This T cell receptor (beta chain) was obtained from a study of cytomegalovirus exposure and HLA in healthy donors. General study points: Relative to equally common others, HLA-associated TCR beta chains showed greater clonal expansion in a later analysis. Most TCR sequences were seen very rarely across donors, but some public TCRs occurred in many. The classifier was said to identify cytomegalovirus status with high specificity and sensitivity.

13 Jbeta primers and 60 Vbeta primers were used for the PCR. TCRdb's table, derived via immunoSEQ multiplex PCR, lists solely in-frame clones and lacks some. The top ten hold 3.2% of the sample, which has more than 95,000 clones, about 70% seen once. With regard to this clone: Its antigen is undetermined.

In germline, CDR1 is LNHDA, CDR2 SQIVND (reference sequence). Deletions cut 6 bases from V and 4 bases from J, with 18 bases between. The CDR3 has 15 amino acids. The TCR comes from a young man in good health and CMV-seronegative. The sequencing input was PBMCs. This chain links TRBV19 with TRBJ2-5, with TRBD2 as a possible D gene (6 bases). The DNA for the CDR3 is TGTGCCAGTAGCCAACGGGACTCGGTGGGAGAGACCCAGTACTTC. Translation: CASSQRDSVGETQYF.